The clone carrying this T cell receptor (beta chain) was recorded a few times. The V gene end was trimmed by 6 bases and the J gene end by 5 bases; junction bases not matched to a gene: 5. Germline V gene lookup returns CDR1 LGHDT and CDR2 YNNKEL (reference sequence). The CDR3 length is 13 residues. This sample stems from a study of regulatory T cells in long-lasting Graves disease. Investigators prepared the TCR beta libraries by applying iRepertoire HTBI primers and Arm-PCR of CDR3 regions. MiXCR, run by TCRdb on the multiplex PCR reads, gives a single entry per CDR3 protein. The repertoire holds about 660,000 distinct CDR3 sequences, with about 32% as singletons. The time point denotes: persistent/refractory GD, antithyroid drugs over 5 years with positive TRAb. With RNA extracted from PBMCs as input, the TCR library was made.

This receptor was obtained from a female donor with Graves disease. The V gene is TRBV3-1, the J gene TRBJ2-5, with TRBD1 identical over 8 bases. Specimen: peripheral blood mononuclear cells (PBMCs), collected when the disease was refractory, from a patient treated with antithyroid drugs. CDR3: CASRPGGAETQYF. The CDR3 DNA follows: TGTGCCAGCAGACCAGGGGGCGCGGAGACCCAGTACTTC.